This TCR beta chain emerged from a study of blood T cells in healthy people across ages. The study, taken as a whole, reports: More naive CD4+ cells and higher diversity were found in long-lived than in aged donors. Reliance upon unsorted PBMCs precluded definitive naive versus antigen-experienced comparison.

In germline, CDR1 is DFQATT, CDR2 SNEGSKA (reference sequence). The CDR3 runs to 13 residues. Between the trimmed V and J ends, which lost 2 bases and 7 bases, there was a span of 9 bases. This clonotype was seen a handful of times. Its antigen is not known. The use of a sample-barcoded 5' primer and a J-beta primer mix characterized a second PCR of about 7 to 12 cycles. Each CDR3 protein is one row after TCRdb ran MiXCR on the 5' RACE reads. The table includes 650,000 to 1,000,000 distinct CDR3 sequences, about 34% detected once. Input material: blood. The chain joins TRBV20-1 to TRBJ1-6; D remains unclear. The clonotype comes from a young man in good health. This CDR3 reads CSARYGGNSPLHF. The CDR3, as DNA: TGCAGTGCTAGATACGGAGGGAATTCACCCCTCCACTTT.